Listed below are T cell receptor beta chains from one sample, sequenced in a study of CD4 and CD8 cells across lung adenocarcinoma regions. TCRdb analysed the PCR reads with MiXCR anew, one entry per CDR3 protein. Of under 9,500 distinct CDR3 sequences listed, roughly 50% were seen once; the top ten hold 40% to 50%. The sequenced sample was CD8+ T cells from the margin of a lung tumor. The receptors stem from a female donor with lung adenocarcinoma. The CD4 and CD8 labels of this study may be unreliable. CDR3s include the opening cysteine and the closing phenylalanine or tryptophan.

V gene: TRBV6-2/TRBV6-3; J gene: TRBJ2-3; CDR3 protein: CASSFPFRPSIPDTQYF
V gene: TRBV6-1; J gene: TRBJ2-7; CDR3 protein: CASSPFGISYEQYF
V gene: TRBV6-2/TRBV6-3; J gene: TRBJ2-4; CDR3 protein: CAGRGGGAKEIQYF
V gene: TRBV11-2; J gene: TRBJ2-3; CDR3 protein: CASSLAGGAPDTQYF
V gene: TRBV6-4; J gene: TRBJ2-1; CDR3 protein: CASSVGAGASDEQFF
V gene: TRBV7-2; J gene: TRBJ2-1; CDR3 protein: CASSLRTSGTYNEQFF
V gene: TRBV27; J gene: TRBJ2-5; CDR3 protein: CASRPTRATGETQYF
V gene: TRBV7-2; J gene: TRBJ2-4; CDR3 protein: CASSLDWGGQNTQYF
V gene: TRBV7-7; J gene: .; CDR3 protein: CASSQNKETQYF
V gene: TRBV7-6; J gene: TRBJ2-5; CDR3 protein: CASSLVGTGETQYF
V gene: TRBV6-1; J gene: TRBJ1-5; CDR3 protein: CASRRAPGTGGRGAQHF
V gene: TRBV6-1; J gene: TRBJ2-1; CDR3 protein: CASSTTSVVEQFF
V gene: TRBV11-1; J gene: TRBJ2-5; CDR3 protein: CASSLYLGTQSF
V gene: TRBV6-1; J gene: TRBJ2-1; CDR3 protein: CASNRQGANEQFF
V gene: TRBV6-1; J gene: TRBJ2-4; CDR3 protein: CASSDRGGNIQYF
V gene: TRBV20-1; J gene: TRBJ2-1; CDR3 protein: CSAERHAGGDEQFF
V gene: TRBV7-6; J gene: TRBJ2-3; CDR3 protein: CASSPLGTDTQYF
V gene: TRBV7-2; J gene: .; CDR3 protein: CASSSGLADQETQYF
V gene: TRBV4-1; J gene: TRBJ2-2; CDR3 protein: CASSPRGAIDPGELYF
V gene: TRBV6-2/TRBV6-3; J gene: TRBJ1-2; CDR3 protein: CASSYSGDAYGYTF
V gene: TRBV7-7; J gene: TRBJ2-3; CDR3 protein: CAGGPGEGDEETQYF
V gene: TRBV6-2/TRBV6-3; J gene: TRBJ2-2; CDR3 protein: CASSLAEAGELFF
V gene: TRBV6-5; J gene: TRBJ2-1; CDR3 protein: CASSFELAGGNEQFF